The sequence of this TCR beta chain was determined in a study of OX40 agonist ivuxolimab in advanced cancers. Points from the study as a whole: Certain nonresponders additionally had low normalized T-cell clonal expansion. Researchers did not determine the expanded peripheral T cells' antigen specificity. CD4+ and CD8+ blood T cells expanded clonally by week 6 at 0.1 to 3.0 mg/kg.

In the case of this clone: The target antigen is unknown.

Autoimmune disease history or systemic immunosuppression led to patients being barred. Measured with immunoSEQ multiplex PCR; TCRdb has only the in-frame clones, and not every one. The top ten hold 0.25% to 0.3% of the sample, which has about 98,000 clones, more than 85% seen once. This sample comprised CD4+ or CD8+ T cells sorted from blood, obtained in a trial of the OX40 agonist ivuxolimab. The receptor was derived from an adult with an advanced solid tumor such as melanoma, head and neck, liver or kidney cancer.

CDR3 nucleotide sequence: TGCGCCAGCAGCCAAGATTTAATCATGCATGGACTAGCGGGGGTCACAGATACGCAGTATTTT. Its translation is CASSQDLIMHGLAGVTDTQYF. The chain links TRBV4-3 to TRBJ2-3; 13 bases are a match to TRBD2. The V segment lost 0 bases and the J segment 2 bases; nucleotides outside the gene matches: 14. The CDR3 spans 21 residues. The germline gives CDR1 LGHNA, CDR2 YSLEER.